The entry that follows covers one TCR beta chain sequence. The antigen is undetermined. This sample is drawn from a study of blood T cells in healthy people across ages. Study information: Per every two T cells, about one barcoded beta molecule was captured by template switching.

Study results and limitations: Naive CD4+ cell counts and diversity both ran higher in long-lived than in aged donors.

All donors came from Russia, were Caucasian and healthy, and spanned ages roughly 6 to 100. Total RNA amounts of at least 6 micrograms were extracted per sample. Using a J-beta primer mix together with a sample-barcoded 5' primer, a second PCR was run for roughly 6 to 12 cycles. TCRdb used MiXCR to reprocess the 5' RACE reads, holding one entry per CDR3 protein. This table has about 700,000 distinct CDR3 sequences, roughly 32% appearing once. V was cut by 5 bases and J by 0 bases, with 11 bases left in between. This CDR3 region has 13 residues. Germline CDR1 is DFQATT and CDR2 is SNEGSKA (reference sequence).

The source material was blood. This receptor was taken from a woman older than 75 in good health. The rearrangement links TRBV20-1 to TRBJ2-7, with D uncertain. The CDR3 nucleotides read TGCAGTGCTCGCTTGGTAAGCTCCTACGAGCAGTACTTC. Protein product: CSARLVSSYEQYF.